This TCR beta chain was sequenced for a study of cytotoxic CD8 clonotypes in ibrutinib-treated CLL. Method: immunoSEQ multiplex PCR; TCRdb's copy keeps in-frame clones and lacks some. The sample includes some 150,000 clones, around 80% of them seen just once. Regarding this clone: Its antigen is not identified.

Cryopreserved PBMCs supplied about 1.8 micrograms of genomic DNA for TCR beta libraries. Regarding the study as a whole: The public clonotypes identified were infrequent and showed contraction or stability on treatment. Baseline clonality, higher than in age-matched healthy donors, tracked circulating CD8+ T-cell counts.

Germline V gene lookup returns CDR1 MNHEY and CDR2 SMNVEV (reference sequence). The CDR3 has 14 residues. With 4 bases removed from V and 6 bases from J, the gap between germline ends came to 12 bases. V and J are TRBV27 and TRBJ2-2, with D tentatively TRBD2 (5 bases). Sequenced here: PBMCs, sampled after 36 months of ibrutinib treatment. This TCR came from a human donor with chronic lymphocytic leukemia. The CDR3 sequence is CASSSGLRSGELFF. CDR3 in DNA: TGTGCCAGCAGTTCAGGACTTAGGTCCGGGGAGCTGTTTTTT.